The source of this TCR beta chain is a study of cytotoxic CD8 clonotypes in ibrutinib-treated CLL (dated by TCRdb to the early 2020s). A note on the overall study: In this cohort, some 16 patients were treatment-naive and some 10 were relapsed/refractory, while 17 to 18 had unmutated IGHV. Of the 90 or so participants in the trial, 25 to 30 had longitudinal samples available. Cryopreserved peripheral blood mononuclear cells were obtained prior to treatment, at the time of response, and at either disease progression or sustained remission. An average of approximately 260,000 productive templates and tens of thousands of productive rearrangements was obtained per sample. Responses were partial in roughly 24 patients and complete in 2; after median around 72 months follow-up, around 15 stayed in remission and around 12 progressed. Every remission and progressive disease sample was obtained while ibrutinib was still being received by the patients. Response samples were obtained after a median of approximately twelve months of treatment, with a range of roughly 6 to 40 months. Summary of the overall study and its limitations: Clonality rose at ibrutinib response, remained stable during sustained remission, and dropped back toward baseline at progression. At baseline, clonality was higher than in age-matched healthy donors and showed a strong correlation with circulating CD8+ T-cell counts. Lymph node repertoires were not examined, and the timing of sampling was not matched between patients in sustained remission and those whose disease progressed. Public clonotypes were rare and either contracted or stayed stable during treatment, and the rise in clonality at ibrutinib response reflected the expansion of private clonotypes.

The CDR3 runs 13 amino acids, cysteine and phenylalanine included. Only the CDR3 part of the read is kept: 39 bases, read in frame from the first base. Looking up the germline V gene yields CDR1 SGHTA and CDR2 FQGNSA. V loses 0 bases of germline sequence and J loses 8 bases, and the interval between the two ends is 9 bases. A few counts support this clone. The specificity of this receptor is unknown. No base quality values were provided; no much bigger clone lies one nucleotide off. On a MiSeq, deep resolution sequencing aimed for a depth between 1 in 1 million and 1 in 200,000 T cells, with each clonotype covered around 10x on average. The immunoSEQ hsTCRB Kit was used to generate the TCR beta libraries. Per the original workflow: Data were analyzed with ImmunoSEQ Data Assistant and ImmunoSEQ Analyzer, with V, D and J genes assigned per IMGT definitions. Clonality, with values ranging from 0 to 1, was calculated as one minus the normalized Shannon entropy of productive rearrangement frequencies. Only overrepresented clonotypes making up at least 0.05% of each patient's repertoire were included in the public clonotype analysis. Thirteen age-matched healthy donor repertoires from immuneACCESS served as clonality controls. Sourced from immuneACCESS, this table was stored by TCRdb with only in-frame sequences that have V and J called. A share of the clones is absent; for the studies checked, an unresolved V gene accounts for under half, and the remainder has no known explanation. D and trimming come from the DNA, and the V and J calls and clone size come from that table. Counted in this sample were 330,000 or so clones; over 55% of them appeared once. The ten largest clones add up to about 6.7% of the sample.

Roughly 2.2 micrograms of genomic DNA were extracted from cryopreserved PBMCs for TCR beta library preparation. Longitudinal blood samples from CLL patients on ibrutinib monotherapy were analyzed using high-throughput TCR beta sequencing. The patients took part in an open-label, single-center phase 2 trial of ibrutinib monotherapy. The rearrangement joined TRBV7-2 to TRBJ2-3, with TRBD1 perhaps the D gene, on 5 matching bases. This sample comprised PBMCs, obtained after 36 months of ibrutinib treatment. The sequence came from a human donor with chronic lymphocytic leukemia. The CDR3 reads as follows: CASSLAGAGTQYF. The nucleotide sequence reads TGTGCCAGCAGCTTAGCTGGGGCAGGTACGCAGTATTTT.